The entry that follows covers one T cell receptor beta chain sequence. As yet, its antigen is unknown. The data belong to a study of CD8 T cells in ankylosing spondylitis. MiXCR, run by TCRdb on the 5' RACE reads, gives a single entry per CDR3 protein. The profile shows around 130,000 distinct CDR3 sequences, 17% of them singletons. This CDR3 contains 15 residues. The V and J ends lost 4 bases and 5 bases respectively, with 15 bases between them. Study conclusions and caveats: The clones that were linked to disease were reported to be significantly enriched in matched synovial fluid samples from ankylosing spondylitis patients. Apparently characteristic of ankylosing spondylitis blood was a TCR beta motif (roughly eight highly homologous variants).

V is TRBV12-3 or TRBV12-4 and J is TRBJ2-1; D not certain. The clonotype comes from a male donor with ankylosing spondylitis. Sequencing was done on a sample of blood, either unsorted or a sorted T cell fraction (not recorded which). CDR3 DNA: TGTGCCAGCAGTTCTCCCCCACCGGCACACAATGAGCAGTTCTTC. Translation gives CASSSPPPAHNEQFF.